This is a list of T cell receptor beta chains from one sample in a study of blood T cell repertoires in COVID-19. TCRdb keeps only in-frame clones here, not all; method: immunoSEQ multiplex PCR. The sample has about 170,000 clones; 83% are singletons. The material sequenced was peripheral blood. These receptors came from a woman over 75 with acute or convalescent COVID-19. Both conserved end residues are part of each CDR3. The order of the fields is J gene, V gene, clone size, CDR3 length, D gene, CDR3 protein, CDR3 DNA. The D gene is left open where the match is weak. Clone size is not always given. Where it is, it says once, few, many or a class for expanded clones.

J gene: TRBJ2-2; V gene: TRBV6-6; clone size: NA; CDR3 length: 14; D gene: NA; CDR3 protein: CASSPEVSTGELFF; CDR3 DNA: TGTGCCAGCAGTCCAGAGGTCAGCACCGGGGAGCTGTTTTTT
J gene: TRBJ2-3; V gene: TRBV5-6; clone size: NA; CDR3 length: 15; D gene: TRBD1; CDR3 protein: CASSGWTGQWDTQYF; CDR3 DNA: TGTGCCAGCAGCGGGTGGACAGGGCAATGGGATACGCAGTATTTT
J gene: TRBJ1-5; V gene: TRBV28; clone size: NA; CDR3 length: 15; D gene: NA; CDR3 protein: CASSFLASFNQPQHF; CDR3 DNA: TGTGCCAGCAGTTTTTTGGCTTCCTTCAATCAGCCCCAGCATTTT
J gene: TRBJ2-7; V gene: TRBV29-1; clone size: NA; CDR3 length: 13; D gene: NA; CDR3 protein: CSVERQGSYEQYF; CDR3 DNA: TGCAGCGTTGAACGGCAGGGGAGCTACGAGCAGTACTTC
J gene: TRBJ1-1; V gene: TRBV5-1; clone size: NA; CDR3 length: 15; D gene: NA; CDR3 protein: CASTLGAGRNTEAFF; CDR3 DNA: TGCGCCAGCACCCTGGGGGCAGGGAGGAACACTGAAGCTTTCTTT
J gene: TRBJ2-3; V gene: TRBV18; clone size: NA; CDR3 length: 12; D gene: NA; CDR3 protein: CASSPVGGTQYF; CDR3 DNA: TGTGCCAGCTCACCGGTAGGCGGTACGCAGTATTTT
J gene: TRBJ1-1; V gene: TRBV7-3; clone size: NA; CDR3 length: 13; D gene: NA; CDR3 protein: CASSSNDKAEAFF; CDR3 DNA: TGTGCCAGCAGCTCGAACGACAAGGCTGAAGCTTTCTTT
J gene: TRBJ2-7; V gene: TRBV29-1; clone size: NA; CDR3 length: 14; D gene: NA; CDR3 protein: CSVEEGAGHYEQYF; CDR3 DNA: TGCAGCGTTGAAGAGGGAGCTGGCCACTACGAGCAGTACTTC
J gene: TRBJ1-4; V gene: TRBV28; clone size: NA; CDR3 length: 15; D gene: TRBD1; CDR3 protein: CASSHRPGGYEKLFF; CDR3 DNA: TGTGCCAGCAGTCACCGACCAGGGGGTTATGAAAAACTGTTTTTT
J gene: TRBJ2-3; V gene: TRBV10-1; clone size: many; CDR3 length: 17; D gene: NA; CDR3 protein: CASTPLWVRARRDTQYF; CDR3 DNA: TGCGCCAGCACCCCCCTGTGGGTCAGGGCCCGAAGGGATACGCAGTATTTT
J gene: TRBJ2-1; V gene: TRBV7-3; clone size: NA; CDR3 length: 13; D gene: NA; CDR3 protein: CASRDTGNNEQFF; CDR3 DNA: TGTGCCAGCAGAGACACAGGGAACAATGAGCAGTTCTTC
J gene: TRBJ2-7; V gene: TRBV7-2; clone size: NA; CDR3 length: 13; D gene: NA; CDR3 protein: CASSSEAGWQQYF; CDR3 DNA: TGTGCCAGCAGCTCTGAGGCAGGGTGGCAGCAGTACTTC
J gene: TRBJ2-2; V gene: TRBV30; clone size: NA; CDR3 length: 15; D gene: TRBD2; CDR3 protein: CAWRLAGGNTGELFF; CDR3 DNA: TGTGCCTGGAGACTAGCGGGAGGCAACACCGGGGAGCTGTTTTTT
J gene: TRBJ2-3; V gene: TRBV5-1; clone size: NA; CDR3 length: 14; D gene: NA; CDR3 protein: CASSLEPGTDTQYF; CDR3 DNA: TGCGCCAGCAGCTTGGAACCAGGCACAGATACGCAGTATTTT
J gene: TRBJ2-3; V gene: TRBV20-1; clone size: NA; CDR3 length: 10; D gene: NA; CDR3 protein: CSASSDTQYF; CDR3 DNA: TGCAGTGCTTCCTCCGATACGCAGTATTTT
J gene: TRBJ2-1; V gene: TRBV6-2/TRBV6-3; clone size: NA; CDR3 length: 17; D gene: TRBD2; CDR3 protein: CASSYPILAGGYNEQFF; CDR3 DNA: TGTGCCAGCAGTTACCCCATTCTAGCGGGGGGTTATAATGAGCAGTTCTTC
J gene: TRBJ1-3; V gene: TRBV5-1; clone size: NA; CDR3 length: 14; D gene: NA; CDR3 protein: CASSLEAGGNTIYF; CDR3 DNA: TGCGCCAGCAGCTTGGAGGCAGGTGGAAACACCATATATTTT
J gene: TRBJ2-3; V gene: TRBV7-2; clone size: NA; CDR3 length: 19; D gene: TRBD2; CDR3 protein: CASSLVFSAGGARTDTQYF; CDR3 DNA: TGTGCCAGCAGCTTAGTGTTTAGCGCGGGAGGGGCCAGGACAGATACGCAGTATTTT
J gene: TRBJ1-5; V gene: TRBV19; clone size: NA; CDR3 length: 15; D gene: NA; CDR3 protein: CASSLAGISNQPQHF; CDR3 DNA: TGTGCCAGTAGTTTAGCAGGGATTAGCAATCAGCCCCAGCATTTT
J gene: TRBJ2-3; V gene: TRBV3-1/TRBV3-2; clone size: few; CDR3 length: 17; D gene: NA; CDR3 protein: CASSQGQQLFSLDTQYF; CDR3 DNA: TGTGCCAGCAGCCAAGGACAGCAGCTTTTCAGTCTAGATACGCAGTATTTT
J gene: TRBJ2-7; V gene: TRBV25-1; clone size: NA; CDR3 length: 14; D gene: NA; CDR3 protein: CASSAVQSSYEQYF; CDR3 DNA: TGTGCCAGCAGCGCCGTACAGAGCTCCTACGAGCAGTACTTC
J gene: TRBJ2-1; V gene: TRBV7-2; clone size: NA; CDR3 length: 14; D gene: NA; CDR3 protein: CASSHDSTRGEQFF; CDR3 DNA: TGTGCCAGCAGCCACGACTCAACCCGGGGTGAGCAGTTCTTC
J gene: TRBJ2-5; V gene: TRBV29-1; clone size: NA; CDR3 length: 12; D gene: TRBD1; CDR3 protein: CSADRGLETQYF; CDR3 DNA: TGCAGCGCCGACAGGGGTTTAGAGACCCAGTACTTC
J gene: TRBJ2-5; V gene: TRBV18; clone size: NA; CDR3 length: 14; D gene: NA; CDR3 protein: CASSPRSKQETQYF; CDR3 DNA: TGTGCCAGCTCACCTAGGAGCAAACAAGAGACCCAGTACTTC
J gene: TRBJ2-1; V gene: TRBV7-9; clone size: NA; CDR3 length: 15; D gene: NA; CDR3 protein: CASSLSGGSYNEQFF; CDR3 DNA: TGTGCCAGCAGTCTTAGCGGAGGCTCCTACAATGAGCAGTTCTTC
J gene: TRBJ1-2; V gene: TRBV4-1; clone size: NA; CDR3 length: 13; D gene: NA; CDR3 protein: CASSQDLSYGYTF; CDR3 DNA: TGCGCCAGCAGCCAAGATCTATCCTATGGCTACACCTTC
J gene: TRBJ1-1; V gene: TRBV25-1; clone size: once; CDR3 length: 15; D gene: NA; CDR3 protein: CASSGFRGVNTEAFF; CDR3 DNA: TGTGCCAGCAGTGGGTTTCGGGGGGTGAACACTGAAGCTTTCTTT
J gene: TRBJ1-4; V gene: TRBV2; clone size: NA; CDR3 length: 17; D gene: NA; CDR3 protein: CASRPRRGTATNEKLFF; CDR3 DNA: TGTGCCAGCAGGCCCCGGCGGGGTACTGCAACTAATGAAAAACTGTTTTTT
J gene: TRBJ1-4; V gene: TRBV7-9; clone size: NA; CDR3 length: 13; D gene: NA; CDR3 protein: CASSFTGYGKLFF; CDR3 DNA: TGTGCCAGCAGCTTCACAGGGTACGGAAAACTGTTTTTT
J gene: TRBJ1-4; V gene: TRBV5-1; clone size: NA; CDR3 length: 13; D gene: NA; CDR3 protein: CASRVRPSEKLFF; CDR3 DNA: TGCGCCAGCAGGGTTCGCCCTAGTGAAAAACTGTTTTTT
J gene: TRBJ1-6; V gene: TRBV11-2; clone size: few; CDR3 length: 16; D gene: NA; CDR3 protein: CASSQLVQGGGSPLHF; CDR3 DNA: TGTGCCAGCAGCCAACTGGTTCAGGGTGGTGGTTCACCCCTCCACTTT
J gene: TRBJ1-5; V gene: TRBV19; clone size: NA; CDR3 length: 12; D gene: NA; CDR3 protein: CASRSPLQPQHF; CDR3 DNA: TGTGCCAGTAGGTCCCCCCTTCAGCCCCAGCATTTT
J gene: TRBJ2-6; V gene: TRBV7-9; clone size: NA; CDR3 length: 18; D gene: NA; CDR3 protein: CASSLKVNSYSGANVLTF; CDR3 DNA: TGTGCCAGCAGCTTAAAAGTAAACAGCTACTCTGGGGCCAACGTCCTGACTTTC
J gene: TRBJ2-5; V gene: TRBV4-1; clone size: NA; CDR3 length: 17; D gene: NA; CDR3 protein: CASSQGLPGSLQETQYF; CDR3 DNA: TGCGCCAGCAGCCAAGGACTGCCGGGGAGCCTCCAAGAGACCCAGTACTTC
J gene: TRBJ2-1; V gene: TRBV29-1; clone size: NA; CDR3 length: 13; D gene: NA; CDR3 protein: CSVDRGVLNEQFF; CDR3 DNA: TGCAGCGTTGATAGGGGTGTTCTCAATGAGCAGTTCTTC
J gene: TRBJ1-1; V gene: TRBV7-9; clone size: NA; CDR3 length: 18; D gene: NA; CDR3 protein: CASSSTNSYREVSTEAFF; CDR3 DNA: TGTGCCAGCAGCTCCACCAACTCCTACAGGGAAGTGAGCACTGAAGCTTTCTTT
J gene: TRBJ2-7; V gene: TRBV7-9; clone size: NA; CDR3 length: 13; D gene: NA; CDR3 protein: CASSMRDAYEQYF; CDR3 DNA: TGTGCCAGCAGCATGCGGGACGCCTACGAGCAGTACTTC
J gene: TRBJ2-1; V gene: TRBV6-5; clone size: NA; CDR3 length: 13; D gene: TRBD1; CDR3 protein: CASSRGQGYEQFF; CDR3 DNA: TGTGCCAGCAGCCGGGGACAGGGCTATGAGCAGTTCTTC
J gene: TRBJ2-7; V gene: TRBV28; clone size: NA; CDR3 length: 16; D gene: TRBD2; CDR3 protein: CASNPSGASGRYEQYF; CDR3 DNA: TGTGCCAGCAACCCTTCCGGGGCTAGCGGGAGGTACGAGCAGTACTTC
J gene: TRBJ2-3; V gene: TRBV15; clone size: NA; CDR3 length: 17; D gene: NA; CDR3 protein: CATSRKISGGATDTQYF; CDR3 DNA: TGTGCCACCAGCAGAAAGATTTCGGGGGGCGCGACAGATACGCAGTATTTT
J gene: TRBJ2-5; V gene: TRBV7-7; clone size: NA; CDR3 length: 14; D gene: TRBD2; CDR3 protein: CASSSGLVKETQYF; CDR3 DNA: TGTGCCAGCAGCTCGGGACTAGTAAAAGAGACCCAGTACTTC